This TCR beta chain was sequenced during a study of blood T cell repertoires in COVID-19. On the study more broadly: Specimens from acute and convalescent COVID-19 originated in the United States, Italy and Spain. PBMCs, B-cell-depleted T cells, or T cells provided the cDNA or gDNA that made up the material.

Under the authors' procedure: The authors estimated nucleated cell counts from reference gene primer amplification. Clones were read by immunoSEQ multiplex PCR, and TCRdb kept only the in-frame ones, dropping some. V, J and clone size were drawn from that table, and D and trimming were deduced from the DNA. The table has 30,000 to 35,000 clones, 80% to 90% seen once. Sequences were obtained from peripheral blood. The clonotype comes from a man aged 55 to 70 with active COVID-19.

The CDR3 DNA reads as TGTGCCAGCAGCGTATCCGGCGGGAGTGCAGATACGCAGTATTTT. Translation: CASSVSGGSADTQYF. The chain uses TRBV9 and TRBJ2-3; 7 nucleotides align to TRBD2. CDR1 and CDR2 (germline): SGDLS, YYNGEE. CDR3 size: 15 residues. V trimming: 1 base; J trimming: 4 bases; junction bases outside the gene matches: 6.